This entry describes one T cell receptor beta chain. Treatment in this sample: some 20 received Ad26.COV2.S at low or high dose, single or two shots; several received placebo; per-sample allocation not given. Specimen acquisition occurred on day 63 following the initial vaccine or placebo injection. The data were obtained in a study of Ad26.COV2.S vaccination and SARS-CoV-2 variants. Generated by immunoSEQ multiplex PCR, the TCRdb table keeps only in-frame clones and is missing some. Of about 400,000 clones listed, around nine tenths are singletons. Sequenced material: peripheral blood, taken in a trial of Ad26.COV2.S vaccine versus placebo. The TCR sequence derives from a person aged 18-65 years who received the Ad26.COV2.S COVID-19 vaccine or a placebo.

In nucleotides, the CDR3 is TGTGCCTCCGCAGGGGTGTCGGAGACCCAGTACTTC. Its protein product is CASAGVSETQYF. The chain combines TRBV30 with TRBJ2-5; the D gene is possibly TRBD1 (6 bases). The CDR3 totals 12 residues. Trimming removed 7 bases from V and 5 bases from J, with 14 bases in between. The germline V gene encodes CDR1 GTSNPN and CDR2 SVGIG (reference sequence).